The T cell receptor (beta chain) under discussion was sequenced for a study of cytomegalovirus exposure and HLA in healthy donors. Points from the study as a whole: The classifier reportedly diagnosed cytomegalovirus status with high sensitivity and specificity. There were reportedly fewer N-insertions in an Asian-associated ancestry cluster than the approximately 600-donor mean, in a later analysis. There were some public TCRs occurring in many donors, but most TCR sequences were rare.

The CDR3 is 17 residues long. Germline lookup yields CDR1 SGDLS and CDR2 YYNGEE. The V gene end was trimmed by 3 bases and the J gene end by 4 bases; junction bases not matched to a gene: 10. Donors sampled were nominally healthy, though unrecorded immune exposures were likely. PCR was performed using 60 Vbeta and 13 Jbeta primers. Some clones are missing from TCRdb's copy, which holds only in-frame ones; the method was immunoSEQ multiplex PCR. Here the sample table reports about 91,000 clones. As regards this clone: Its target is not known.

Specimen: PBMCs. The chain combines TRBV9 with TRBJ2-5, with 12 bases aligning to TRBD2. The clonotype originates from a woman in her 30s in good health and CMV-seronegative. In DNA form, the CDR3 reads TGTGCCAGCAGCGGATCCAAACTAGCGGGAGGTAGAGAGACCCAGTACTTC. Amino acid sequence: CASSGSKLAGGRETQYF.